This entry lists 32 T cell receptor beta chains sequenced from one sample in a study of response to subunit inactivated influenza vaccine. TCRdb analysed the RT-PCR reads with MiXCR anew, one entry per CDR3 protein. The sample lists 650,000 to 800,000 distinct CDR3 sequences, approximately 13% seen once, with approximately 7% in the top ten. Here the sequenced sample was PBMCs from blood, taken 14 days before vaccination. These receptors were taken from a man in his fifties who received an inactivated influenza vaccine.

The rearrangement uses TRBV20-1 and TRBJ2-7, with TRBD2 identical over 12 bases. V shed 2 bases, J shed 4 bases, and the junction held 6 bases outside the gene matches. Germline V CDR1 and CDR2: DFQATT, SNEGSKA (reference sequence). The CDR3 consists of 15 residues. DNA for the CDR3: TGCAGTGCTAGACTAGCGGGGGGGAGGAAGTACGAGCAGTACTTC. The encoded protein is CSARLAGGRKYEQYF.

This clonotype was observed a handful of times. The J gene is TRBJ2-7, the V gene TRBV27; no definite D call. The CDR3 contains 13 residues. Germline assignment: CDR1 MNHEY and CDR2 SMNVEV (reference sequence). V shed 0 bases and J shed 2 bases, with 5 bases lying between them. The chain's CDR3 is CASSLSAAYEQYF. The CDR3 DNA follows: TGTGCCAGCAGTTTATCGGCCGCCTACGAGCAGTACTTC.

The CDR3: CASSVLGTGEETQYF. The DNA for the CDR3 is TGTGCCAGCAGTGTCTTGGGGACAGGGGAAGAGACCCAGTACTTC. This chain connects TRBV28 to TRBJ2-5, with 10 bases lining up with TRBD1. CDR1 and CDR2 from the germline V gene are MDHEN and SYDVKM. After removal of 5 bases from V and 3 bases from J, the junction contained 6 bases not matched to a gene. This CDR3 contains 15 residues.

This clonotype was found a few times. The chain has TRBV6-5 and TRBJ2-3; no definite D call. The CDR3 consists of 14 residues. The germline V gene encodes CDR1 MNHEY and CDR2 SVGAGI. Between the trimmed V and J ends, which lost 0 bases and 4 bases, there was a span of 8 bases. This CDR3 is CASSYSGRPDTQYF. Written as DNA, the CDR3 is TGTGCCAGCAGTTACTCTGGACGGCCAGATACGCAGTATTTT.

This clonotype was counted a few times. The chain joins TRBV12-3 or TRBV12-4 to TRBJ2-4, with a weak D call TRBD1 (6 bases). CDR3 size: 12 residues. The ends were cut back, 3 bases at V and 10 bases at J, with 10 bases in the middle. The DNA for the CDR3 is TGTGCCAGCAGTTTTTCCGGACAGATTCAGTACTTC. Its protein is CASSFSGQIQYF.

CDR3 amino acids: CASRWTTHQETQYF. For the CDR3, the DNA is TGTGCCAGCCGGTGGACTACCCACCAAGAGACCCAGTACTTC. V usage is TRBV2 and J usage is TRBJ2-5; the D gene is possibly TRBD2 (6 bases). Germline V gives CDR1 SNHLY, CDR2 FYNNEI. V lost 8 bases and J lost 0, with 13 bases in between. The CDR3 runs 14 residues.

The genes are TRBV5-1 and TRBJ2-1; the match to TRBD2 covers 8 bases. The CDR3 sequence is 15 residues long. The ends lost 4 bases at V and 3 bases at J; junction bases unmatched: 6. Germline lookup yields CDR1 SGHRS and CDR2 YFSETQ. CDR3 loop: CASSKAGANYNEQFF. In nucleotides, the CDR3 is TGCGCCAGCAGCAAAGCGGGGGCTAACTACAATGAGCAGTTCTTC.

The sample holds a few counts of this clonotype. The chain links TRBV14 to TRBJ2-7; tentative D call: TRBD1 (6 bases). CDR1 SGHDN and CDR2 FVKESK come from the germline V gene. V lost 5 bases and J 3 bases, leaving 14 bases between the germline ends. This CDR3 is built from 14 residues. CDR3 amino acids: CASSFVGQSYEQYF. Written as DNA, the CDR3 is TGTGCCAGCAGCTTTGTCGGACAGAGCTACGAGCAGTACTTC.

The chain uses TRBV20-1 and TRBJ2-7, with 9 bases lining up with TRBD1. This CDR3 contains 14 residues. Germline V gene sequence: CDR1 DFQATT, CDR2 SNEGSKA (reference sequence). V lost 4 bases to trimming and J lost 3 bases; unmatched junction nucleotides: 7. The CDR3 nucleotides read TGCAGTGCTACACGACAGGGGGATTTCTACGAGCAGTACTTC. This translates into CSATRQGDFYEQYF.

The CDR3 is CASSIWDRTYEQYF. DNA for the CDR3: TGTGCCAGTAGTATATGGGACAGGACCTACGAGCAGTACTTC. V is TRBV19 and J is TRBJ2-7, with 8 bases identical to TRBD1. CDR1 and CDR2 from the germline V gene are LNHDA and SQIVND (reference sequence). The V and J ends lost 2 bases and 2 bases, in that order; junction bases with no gene match: 2. The CDR3 extends over 14 amino acids.

The DNA for the CDR3 is TGTGCCACCAGTAAACCGGATGTCAGCGAGCAGTACTTC. Translated, it gives CATSKPDVSEQYF. The chain recombines TRBV24-1 with TRBJ2-7, with D unresolved. Trimming pared 6 bases from V and 6 bases from J, leaving 14 bases between. Germline assignment: CDR1 KGHDR and CDR2 SFDVKD. The CDR3 is 13 amino acids.

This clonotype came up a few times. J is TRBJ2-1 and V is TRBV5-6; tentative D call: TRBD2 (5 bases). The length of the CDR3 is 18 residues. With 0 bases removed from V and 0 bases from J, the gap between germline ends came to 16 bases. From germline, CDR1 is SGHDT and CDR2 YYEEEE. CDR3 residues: CASSLAVRVPSSYNEQFF. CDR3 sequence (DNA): TGTGCCAGCAGCTTGGCCGTGCGGGTCCCCAGCTCCTACAATGAGCAGTTCTTC. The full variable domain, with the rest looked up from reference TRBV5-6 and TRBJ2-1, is DAGVTQSPTHLIKTRGQQVTLRCSPKSGHDTVSWYQQALGQGPQFIFQYYEEEERQRGNFPDRFSGHQFPNYSSELNVNALLLGDSALYLCASSLAVRVPSSYNEQFFGPGTRLTVL.

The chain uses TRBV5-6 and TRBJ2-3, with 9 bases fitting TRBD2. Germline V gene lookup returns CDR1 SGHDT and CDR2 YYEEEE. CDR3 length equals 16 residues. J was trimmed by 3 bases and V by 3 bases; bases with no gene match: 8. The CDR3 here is CASSSTLAGLTDTQYF. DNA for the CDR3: TGTGCCAGCAGCTCGACACTAGCGGGCTTGACAGATACGCAGTATTTT.

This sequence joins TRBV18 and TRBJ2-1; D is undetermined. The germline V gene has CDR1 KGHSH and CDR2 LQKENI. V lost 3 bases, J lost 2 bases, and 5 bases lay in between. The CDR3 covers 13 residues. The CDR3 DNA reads TGTGCCAGCTCACCGTACGCCTACAATGAGCAGTTCTTC. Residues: CASSPYAYNEQFF.

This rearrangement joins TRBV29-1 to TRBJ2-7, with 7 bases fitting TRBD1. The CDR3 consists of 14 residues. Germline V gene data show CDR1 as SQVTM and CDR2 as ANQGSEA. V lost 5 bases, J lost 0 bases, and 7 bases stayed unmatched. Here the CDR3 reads CSVTGTDSSYEQYF. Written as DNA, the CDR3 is TGCAGCGTTACCGGGACAGATAGCTCCTACGAGCAGTACTTC.

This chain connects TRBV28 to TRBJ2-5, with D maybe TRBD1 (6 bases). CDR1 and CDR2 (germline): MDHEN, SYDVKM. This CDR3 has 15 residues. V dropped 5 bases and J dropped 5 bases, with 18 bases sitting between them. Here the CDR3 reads CASSPGTHGAETQYF. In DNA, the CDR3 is TGTGCCAGCAGTCCCGGGACACACGGGGCGGAGACCCAGTACTTC.

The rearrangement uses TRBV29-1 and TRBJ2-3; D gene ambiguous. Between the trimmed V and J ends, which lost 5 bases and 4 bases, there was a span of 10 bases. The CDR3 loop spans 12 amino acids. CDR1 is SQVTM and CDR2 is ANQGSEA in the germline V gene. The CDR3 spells CSVRIPPDTQYF. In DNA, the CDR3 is TGCAGCGTTAGGATTCCCCCAGATACGCAGTATTTT.

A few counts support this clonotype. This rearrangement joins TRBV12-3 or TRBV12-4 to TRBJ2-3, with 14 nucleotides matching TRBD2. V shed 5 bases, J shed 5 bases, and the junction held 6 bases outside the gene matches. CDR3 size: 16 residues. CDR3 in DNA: TGTGCCAGCAGTCCGGGACTAGCGGGAGTAGGAGATACGCAGTATTTT. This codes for CASSPGLAGVGDTQYF.

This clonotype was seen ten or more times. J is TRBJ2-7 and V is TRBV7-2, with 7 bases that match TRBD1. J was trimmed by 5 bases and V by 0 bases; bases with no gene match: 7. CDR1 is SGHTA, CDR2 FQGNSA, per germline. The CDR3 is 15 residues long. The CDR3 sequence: CASSLARDRAHEQYF. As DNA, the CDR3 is TGTGCCAGCAGCTTAGCGCGAGACAGGGCCCACGAGCAGTACTTC.

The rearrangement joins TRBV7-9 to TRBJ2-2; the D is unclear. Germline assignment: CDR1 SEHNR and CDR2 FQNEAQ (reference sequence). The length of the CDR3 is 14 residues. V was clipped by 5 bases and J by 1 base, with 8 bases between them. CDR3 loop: CASSPLWNTGELFF. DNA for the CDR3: TGTGCCAGCAGCCCCCTTTGGAACACCGGGGAGCTGTTTTTT.

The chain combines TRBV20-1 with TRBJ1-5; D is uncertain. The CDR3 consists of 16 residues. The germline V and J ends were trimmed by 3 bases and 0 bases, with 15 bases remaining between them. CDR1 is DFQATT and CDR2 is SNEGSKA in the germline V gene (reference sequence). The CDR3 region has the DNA TGCAGTGCTAGGATCCCCAATGCGGTTAGCAATCAGCCCCAGCATTTT. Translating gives CSARIPNAVSNQPQHF.

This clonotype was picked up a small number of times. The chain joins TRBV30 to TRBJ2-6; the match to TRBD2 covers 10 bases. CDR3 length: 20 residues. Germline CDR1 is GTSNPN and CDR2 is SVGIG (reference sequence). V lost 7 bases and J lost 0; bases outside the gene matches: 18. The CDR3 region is CAYTAGIRLAGYSGANVLTF. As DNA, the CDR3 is TGTGCCTACACCGCGGGAATTCGACTAGCGGGTTACTCTGGGGCCAACGTCCTGACTTTC.

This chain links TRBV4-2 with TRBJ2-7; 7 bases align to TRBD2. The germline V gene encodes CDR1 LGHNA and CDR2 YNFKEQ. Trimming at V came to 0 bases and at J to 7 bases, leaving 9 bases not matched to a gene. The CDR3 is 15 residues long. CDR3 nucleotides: TGTGCCAGCAGCCAAGACGAGCGGGGTCGTCGGGAGCAGTACTTC. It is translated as CASSQDERGRREQYF.

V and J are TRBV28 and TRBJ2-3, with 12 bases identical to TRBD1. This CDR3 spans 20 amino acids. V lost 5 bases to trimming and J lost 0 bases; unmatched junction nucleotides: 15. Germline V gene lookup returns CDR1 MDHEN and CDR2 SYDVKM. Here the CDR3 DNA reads TGTGCCAGCAGTCGGCGGCCCGGGACAGGGGGCCTTTCTAGCACAGATACGCAGTATTTT. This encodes CASSRRPGTGGLSSTDTQYF.

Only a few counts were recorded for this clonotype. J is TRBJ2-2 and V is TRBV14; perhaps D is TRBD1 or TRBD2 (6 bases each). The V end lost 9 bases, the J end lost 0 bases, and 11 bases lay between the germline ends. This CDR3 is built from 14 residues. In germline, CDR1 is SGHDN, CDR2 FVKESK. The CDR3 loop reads CARGGTPNTGELFF. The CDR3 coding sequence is TGTGCCAGAGGAGGGACACCGAACACCGGGGAGCTGTTTTTT.

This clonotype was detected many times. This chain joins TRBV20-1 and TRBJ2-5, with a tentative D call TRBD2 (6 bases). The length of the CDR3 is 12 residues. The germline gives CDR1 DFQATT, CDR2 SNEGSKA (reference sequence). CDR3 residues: CAGQGKQETQYF. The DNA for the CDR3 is TGCGCGGGGCAGGGAAAACAAGAGACCCAGTACTTC.

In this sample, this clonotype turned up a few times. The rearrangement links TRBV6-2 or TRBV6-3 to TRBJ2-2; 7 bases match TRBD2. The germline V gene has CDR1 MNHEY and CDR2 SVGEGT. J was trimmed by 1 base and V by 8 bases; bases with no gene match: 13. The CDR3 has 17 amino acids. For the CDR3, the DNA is TGTGCCAGCCTCCATCGGGGGAGGGCCGAGAACACCGGGGAGCTGTTTTTT. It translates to CASLHRGRAENTGELFF.

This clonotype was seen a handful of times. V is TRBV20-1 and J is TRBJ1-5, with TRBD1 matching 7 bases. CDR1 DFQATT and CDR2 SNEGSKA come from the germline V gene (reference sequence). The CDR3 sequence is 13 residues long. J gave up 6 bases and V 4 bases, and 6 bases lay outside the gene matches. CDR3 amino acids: CSAMRQGGQPQHF. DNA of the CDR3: TGCAGTGCTATGAGACAGGGAGGTCAGCCCCAGCATTTT.

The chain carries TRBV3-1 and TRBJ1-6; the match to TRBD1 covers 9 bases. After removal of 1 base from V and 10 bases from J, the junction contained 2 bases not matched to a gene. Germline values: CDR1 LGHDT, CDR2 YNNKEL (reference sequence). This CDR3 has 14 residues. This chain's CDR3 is CASSQGQGVSPLHF. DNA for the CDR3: TGTGCCAGCAGCCAAGGACAGGGGGTATCACCCCTCCACTTT. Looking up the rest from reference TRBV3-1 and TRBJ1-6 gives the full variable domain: DTAVSQTPKYLVTQMGNDKSIKCEQNLGHDTMYWYKQDSKKFLKIMFSYNNKELIINETVPNRFSPKSPDKAHLNLHINSLELGDSAVYFCASSQGQGVSPLHFGNGTRLTVT.

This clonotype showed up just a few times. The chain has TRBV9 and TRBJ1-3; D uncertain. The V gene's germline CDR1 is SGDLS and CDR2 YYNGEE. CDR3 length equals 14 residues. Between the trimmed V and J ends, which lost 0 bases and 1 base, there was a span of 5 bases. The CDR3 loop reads CASSVDVSGNTIYF. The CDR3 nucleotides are TGTGCCAGCAGCGTAGACGTTTCTGGAAACACCATATATTTT.

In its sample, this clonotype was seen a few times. CDR3 region: CASSPASGRAKGNEQFF. The CDR3 DNA reads TGTGCCAGCAGCCCCGCTAGCGGGAGGGCCAAGGGGAATGAGCAGTTCTTC. The chain is built from TRBV7-3 and TRBJ2-1, with 12 bases matching TRBD2. Germline V gene sequence: CDR1 SGHTA, CDR2 FQGTGA. This CDR3 has 17 amino acids. Germline trimming cut 5 bases from V and 7 bases from J; bases unmatched to any gene: 12.

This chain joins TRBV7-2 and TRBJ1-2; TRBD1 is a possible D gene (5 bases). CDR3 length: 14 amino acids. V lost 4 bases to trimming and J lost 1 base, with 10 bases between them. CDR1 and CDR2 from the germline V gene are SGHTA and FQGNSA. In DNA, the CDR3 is TGTGCCAGCAGCTCCACAGGAAATAACTATGGCTACACCTTC. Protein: CASSSTGNNYGYTF.